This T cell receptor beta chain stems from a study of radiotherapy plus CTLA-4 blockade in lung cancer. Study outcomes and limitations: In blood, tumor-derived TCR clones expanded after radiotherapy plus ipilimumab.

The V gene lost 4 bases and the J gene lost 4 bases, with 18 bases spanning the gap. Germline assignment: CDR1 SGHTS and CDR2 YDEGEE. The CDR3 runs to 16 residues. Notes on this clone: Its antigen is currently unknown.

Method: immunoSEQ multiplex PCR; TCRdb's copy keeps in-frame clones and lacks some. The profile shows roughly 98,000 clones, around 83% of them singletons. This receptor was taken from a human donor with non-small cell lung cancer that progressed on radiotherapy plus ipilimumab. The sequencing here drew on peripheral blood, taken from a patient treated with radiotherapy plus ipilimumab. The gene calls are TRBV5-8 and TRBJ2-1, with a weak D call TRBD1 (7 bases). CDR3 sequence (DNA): TGTGCCAGCAGCGCGGGACAGCCGTCCCCATACAATGAGCAGTTCTTC. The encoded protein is CASSAGQPSPYNEQFF.